This section outlines one T cell receptor beta chain sequence together with its context. Its antigen is as yet unknown. This entry comes from a study of cytomegalovirus exposure and HLA in healthy donors. Points from the study as a whole: DRB1 had the most TCR associations and HLA-C the fewest, a later analysis found, with rates varying by HLA locus. Later on, a genetic analysis was performed. It linked a missense variant in DCLRE1C with V- and J-gene trimming of TCR beta. Associated with HLA alleles at 0.05 false discovery rate in a later analysis were 17,000 or so TCR beta sequences.

V trimming: 6 bases; J trimming: 4 bases; junction bases outside the gene matches: 6. Germline CDR1 MNHNS, CDR2 SASEGT. The CDR3 totals 15 residues. A multiplex PCR was run with 60 Vbeta primers and 13 Jbeta primers. Sequencing used immunoSEQ multiplex PCR; TCRdb keeps in-frame clones, though not all of them. Recorded for this sample: 70,000 to 100,000 clones. The chain has TRBV6-1 and TRBJ2-2, with 9 positions matching TRBD1. The sequenced material came from PBMCs. The sequence was collected from a man aged 18 to 30 in good health and CMV-seropositive. DNA of the CDR3: TGTGCCAGCAGCTTCATGACAGGGGGCACCGGGGAGCTGTTTTTT. This translates into CASSFMTGGTGELFF.